These 3 T cell receptor beta chains originate from one sample sequenced in a study of T-cell reconstitution after alpha-beta-depleted transplantation in children. The library targeted TCRbeta and was prepared with unique molecular identifiers. TCRdb itself ran the PCR reads through MiXCR, one entry per CDR3 protein. The data contain roughly 500,000 distinct CDR3 sequences, 30% to 35% of them seen just once; the ten biggest clones take up 2% to 3%. The sample consisted of PBMCs from the stem cell graft donor, taken from the stem cell graft. These receptors all come from a human donor who donated a stem cell graft to a child with aplastic anemia.

The chain uses TRBV6-1 and TRBJ1-4; 8 bases agree with TRBD1. The CDR3 covers 16 residues. J gave up 7 bases and V 6 bases, and 13 bases lay outside the gene matches. From germline, CDR1 is MNHNS and CDR2 SASEGT. CDR3 protein: CASSTGGGRFGEKLFF. The CDR3 coding sequence is TGTGCCAGCAGCACAGGGGGGGGCCGATTTGGTGAAAAACTGTTTTTT.

This sequence joins TRBV7-2 and TRBJ2-1, with 11 nucleotides matching TRBD2. Germline V gene lookup returns CDR1 SGHTA and CDR2 FQGNSA. The CDR3 is 15 residues long. The trim removed 7 bases at V and 5 bases at J, leaving 7 bases unmatched. The CDR3 nucleotides read TGTGCCAGCACCGCCTTGGGACTAGCGGACAATGAGCAGTTCTTC. As protein: CASTALGLADNEQFF.

At least ten counts were recorded for this clonotype. The J gene is TRBJ2-2, the V gene TRBV12-3 or TRBV12-4; tentatively, D is TRBD2 (6 bases). The CDR3 is 12 amino acids. The V end lost 6 bases, the J end lost 8 bases, and 10 bases lay between the germline ends. The CDR3 region is CASSLGSGELFF. The CDR3 DNA reads as TGTGCCAGCAGCCTCGGGAGTGGGGAGCTGTTTTTT.